One sample yielded the 12 T cell receptor beta chains listed below, sequenced in a study of cytomegalovirus exposure and HLA in healthy donors. This PCR relied on a set of 60 Vbeta primers and 13 Jbeta primers. Sequencing was performed with immunoSEQ multiplex PCR; in TCRdb, only in-frame clones are kept and a portion is missing. The profile shows about 190,000 clones, over 70% of them singletons. Material for sequencing was PBMCs. The receptors stem from a woman under 30 in good health and CMV-seropositive.

The rearrangement uses TRBV19 and TRBJ2-5; 10 bases align to TRBD2. The CDR3 is 14 residues long. The junction had 7 bases not matched to a gene; V was cut back by 6 bases and J by 6 bases. Germline V CDR1 and CDR2: LNHDA, SQIVND (reference sequence). CDR3 loop: CASSPGTSEKTQYF. In DNA form, the CDR3 reads TGTGCCAGTAGCCCCGGGACTAGCGAAAAGACCCAGTACTTC.

The chain links TRBV7-3 to TRBJ2-3; 11 nucleotides line up with TRBD2. The CDR3 contains 15 residues. V was clipped by 4 bases and J by 6 bases; unmatched bases: 6. The germline CDR1 and CDR2 sequences are SGHTA and FQGTGA. DNA for the CDR3: TGTGCCAGCAGCTCCGTAGCGGGGGGGCGGGATACGCAGTATTTT. Protein sequence: CASSSVAGGRDTQYF.

The chain uses TRBV5-4 and TRBJ2-1, with TRBD2 matching 8 bases. CDR3 size: 13 residues. Trimming removed 2 bases from V and 10 bases from J; junction bases left unmatched: 5. The germline CDR1 and CDR2 sequences are SGHNT and YYREEE (reference sequence). The CDR3 sequence: CASSFGGAGEQFF. In DNA form, the CDR3 reads TGTGCCAGCAGCTTCGGGGGGGCCGGGGAGCAGTTCTTC.

This chain links TRBV6-1 with TRBJ2-1, with D maybe TRBD2 (5 bases). Per germline, CDR1 MNHNS and CDR2 SASEGT. The CDR3 is 15 residues long. The V end lost 10 bases, the J end lost 4 bases, and 20 bases lay between the germline ends. The CDR3 DNA reads as TGTGCCATCGGTACGACCCGCGGGTTTTACAATGAGCAGTTCTTC. It is translated as CAIGTTRGFYNEQFF.

The genes are TRBV30 and TRBJ1-5; 7 bases are a match to TRBD1. The CDR3 is 13 amino acids. Germline V gene sequence: CDR1 GTSNPN, CDR2 SVGIG (reference sequence). The V and J ends lost 3 bases and 7 bases, in that order; junction bases with no gene match: 6. The CDR3 here is CAWRKGAGQPQHF. In DNA, the CDR3 is TGTGCCTGGAGGAAGGGGGCTGGCCAGCCCCAGCATTTT.

The V and J genes are TRBV29-1 and TRBJ1-4, with D hard to call. Germline V CDR1 and CDR2: SQVTM, ANQGSEA. The CDR3 extends over 12 amino acids. The ends were cut back, 4 bases at V and 4 bases at J, with 7 bases in the middle. The CDR3 protein is CSVGRVNEKLFF. CDR3 nucleotides: TGCAGCGTTGGCCGGGTTAATGAAAAACTGTTTTTT.

The chain is built from TRBV28 and TRBJ1-4; possible D gene TRBD1, 5 bases. This CDR3 has 18 amino acids. Germline-derived CDR1 and CDR2 are MDHEN and SYDVKM. The V gene lost 6 bases and the J gene lost 1 base, with 21 bases spanning the gap. CDR3: CASSTTRGAAETNEKLFF. CDR3 in DNA: TGTGCCAGCAGCACGACTAGGGGTGCGGCAGAAACTAATGAAAAACTGTTTTTT. The full variable domain, with the rest looked up from reference TRBV28 and TRBJ1-4, is DVKVTQSSRYLVKRTGEKVFLECVQDMDHENMFWYRQDPGLGLRLIYFSYDVKMKEKGDIPEGYSVSREKKERFSLILESASTNQTSMYLCASSTTRGAAETNEKLFFGSGTQLSVL.

The chain is built from TRBV7-6 and TRBJ1-6, with TRBD1 matching over 7 bases. V shed 3 bases and J 5 bases; nucleotides not matched to a gene: 4. Germline CDR1 and CDR2: SGHVS and FNYEAQ. CDR3 length equals 15 residues. CDR3 amino acids: CASSFRDSHNSPLHF. CDR3 DNA sequence: TGTGCCAGCAGCTTCCGGGACAGCCATAATTCACCCCTCCACTTT.

The rearrangement uses TRBV15 and TRBJ2-3; TRBD2 aligns across 9 bases. The germline CDR1 and CDR2 sequences are LNHNV and YYDKDF (reference sequence). Trimming removed 5 bases from V and 0 bases from J; junction bases left unmatched: 9. This CDR3 has 17 amino acids. The CDR3, as DNA: TGTGCCACCAGCTTCACGGAGGCGGGGGGGAGCACAGATACGCAGTATTTT. Protein sequence: CATSFTEAGGSTDTQYF.

The rearrangement links TRBV7-2 to TRBJ2-2; D unclear. V lost 6 bases to trimming and J lost 4 bases, with 9 bases between them. The CDR3 consists of 13 residues. Germline CDR1 SGHTA, CDR2 FQGNSA. The CDR3 loop reads CASSSDGTGELFF. The CDR3 nucleotides are TGTGCCAGCAGTTCAGATGGCACCGGGGAGCTGTTTTTT.

The rearrangement uses TRBV15 and TRBJ1-2, with 9 bases identical to TRBD1. Germline CDR1 and CDR2: LNHNV and YYDKDF (reference sequence). The CDR3 loop spans 13 amino acids. V was pared by 6 bases and J by 4 bases, with 3 bases of the junction left unmatched. CDR3 sequence: CATRTGGGYGYTF. The CDR3 DNA follows: TGTGCCACCAGGACAGGGGGAGGCTATGGCTACACCTTC.

V and J are TRBV12-1 and TRBJ1-1. TRBV12-1 is classified as a pseudogene. The CDR3 totals 13 residues. CDR3 sequence: CASSPRESTEAFF. The CDR3 coding sequence is TGTGCCAGCAGCCCACGGGAGAGCACTGAAGCTTTCTTT.